Presented here are 28 T cell receptor beta chains from one specimen sequenced in a study of shared clonotypes between healthy human individuals. CD45RO-negative, CCR7-selected cells formed the naive CD8 fraction, which excluded terminally differentiated effector memory CD45RA+ cells. The data were produced by immunoSEQ multiplex PCR, yet TCRdb's version contains in-frame clones alone and is incomplete. The repertoire includes hundreds of thousands of clones, 96% of them detected once, and 0.11% sits in the top ten. Sequenced sample: naive CD8+ T cells sorted from blood. The receptors come from a woman in her twenties or thirties in good health.

The chain is built from TRBV7-6 and TRBJ1-1; D is unclear. The ends were cut back, 5 bases at V and 4 bases at J, with 11 bases in the middle. From germline, CDR1 is SGHVS and CDR2 FNYEAQ. CDR3 length equals 13 residues. The CDR3 protein is CASSRTLGTEAFF. The CDR3 DNA sequence: TGTGCCAGCAGCCGCACCTTAGGCACTGAAGCTTTCTTT.

The chain is built from TRBV7-8 and TRBJ2-3, with 7 bases fitting TRBD1. The ends lost 2 bases at V and 4 bases at J; junction bases unmatched: 12. Germline loops: CDR1 SGHVS, CDR2 FQNEAQ. The CDR3 is made up of 17 amino acids. CDR3 amino acids: CASSLFTLQGNSDTQYF. The CDR3 DNA reads as TGTGCCAGCAGCTTATTCACCTTACAGGGGAATTCAGATACGCAGTATTTT.

This chain uses TRBV27 with TRBJ1-2; D not resolved. CDR3 length: 14 residues. From germline, CDR1 is MNHEY and CDR2 SMNVEV (reference sequence). The ends were cut back, 2 bases at V and 3 bases at J, with 10 bases in the middle. CDR3 amino acids: CASSLDVTDYGYTF. Here the CDR3 DNA reads TGTGCCAGCAGTTTAGACGTTACAGACTATGGCTACACCTTC.

The count of this clone is one. The genes are TRBV5-5 and TRBJ1-2, with D possibly matching TRBD1 (6 bases). CDR3 length: 14 residues. V was clipped by 0 bases and J by 3 bases, with 9 bases between them. Germline CDR1 is SGHKS and CDR2 is YYEKEE (reference sequence). CDR3 coding DNA: TGTGCCAGCAGCTTGGCCGGGACACACTATGGCTACACCTTC. It translates to CASSLAGTHYGYTF.

This chain links TRBV27 with TRBJ2-7; 7 bases align to TRBD2. Germline CDR1 MNHEY, CDR2 SMNVEV (reference sequence). The V and J ends lost 2 bases and 2 bases, in that order; junction bases with no gene match: 3. The CDR3 runs to 14 residues. The CDR3 spells CASSLGAGAYEQYF. CDR3 DNA: TGTGCCAGCAGTTTAGGGGCGGGGGCCTACGAGCAGTACTTC.

The CDR3: CASSLVGGTNEQFF. The CDR3 bases are TGTGCCAGCAGTTTAGTAGGAGGGACCAATGAGCAGTTCTTC. The chain recombines TRBV27 with TRBJ2-1; a weak D match, TRBD2 (6 bases). Germline CDR1 and CDR2: MNHEY and SMNVEV (reference sequence). The CDR3 runs to 14 residues. Deletions cut 2 bases from V and 6 bases from J, with 11 bases between.

The chain links TRBV11-3 to TRBJ2-7, with 7 bases identical to TRBD2. V gave up 5 bases and J gave up 7 bases; unmatched junction bases: 17. Germline lookup yields CDR1 SGHNT and CDR2 YENEEA. This CDR3 comprises 16 residues. The CDR3 bases are TGTGCCAGCAGCCCCGGTCGTCTAGCGGAGGGTTCGGAGCAGTACTTC. Translating gives CASSPGRLAEGSEQYF.

To note about this clone: In the same sample, other DNA sequences code for this CDR3. The chain recombines TRBV19 with TRBJ2-7, with 7 bases aligning to TRBD2. There are 13 residues in the CDR3. CDR1 is LNHDA, CDR2 SQIVND, per germline (reference sequence). Unmatched junction bases numbered 2, after V lost 3 bases and J lost 3 bases. The CDR3 reads CASSISSGYEQYF. The CDR3, as DNA: TGTGCCAGTAGTATTTCTAGCGGCTACGAGCAGTACTTC. The full variable domain, completed using reference TRBV19 and TRBJ2-7, is DGGITQSPKYLFRKEGQNVTLSCEQNLNHDAMYWYRQDPGQGLRLIYYSQIVNDFQKGDIAEGYSVSREKKESFPLTVTSAQKNPTAFYLCASSISSGYEQYFGPGTRLTVT.

The rearrangement joins TRBV7-7 to TRBJ2-5; D might be TRBD2 (5 bases). Trimming shortened V by 1 base and J by 5 bases, and 17 bases separated the two germline ends. Per the germline V gene, CDR1 is SSHAT and CDR2 is FNYEAQ (reference sequence). There are 16 residues in the CDR3. CDR3 amino acids: CASSLVPGLSRETQYF. The CDR3 region has the DNA TGTGCCAGCAGCTTAGTACCTGGACTTTCGAGGGAGACCCAGTACTTC.

The chain carries TRBV28 and TRBJ2-7, with 13 bases identical to TRBD2. CDR3 length: 19 residues. The junction had 11 bases not matched to a gene; V was cut back by 3 bases and J by 0 bases. Germline assignment: CDR1 MDHEN and CDR2 SYDVKM. As DNA, the CDR3 is TGTGCCAGCAGTTTTGTTGGACTAGCGGGGGTTACAAGCTCCTACGAGCAGTACTTC. It yields the protein CASSFVGLAGVTSSYEQYF. The variable domain in full, with the rest retrieved from reference TRBV28 and TRBJ2-7, is DVKVTQSSRYLVKRTGEKVFLECVQDMDHENMFWYRQDPGLGLRLIYFSYDVKMKEKGDIPEGYSVSREKKERFSLILESASTNQTSMYLCASSFVGLAGVTSSYEQYFGPGTRLTVT.

This clone was counted a single time. This chain links TRBV11-2 with TRBJ1-5; no clear D. Germline lookup yields CDR1 SGHAT and CDR2 FQNNGV. This CDR3 has 14 amino acids. Deletions cut 5 bases from V and 2 bases from J, with 10 bases between. The CDR3 loop is CASSPGRGNQPQHF. The DNA for the CDR3 is TGTGCCAGCAGCCCCGGACGGGGCAATCAGCCCCAGCATTTT.

The chain carries TRBV27 and TRBJ2-7, with 8 bases fitting TRBD1. Trimming removed 0 bases from V and 6 bases from J; junction bases left unmatched: 10. The CDR3 loop spans 16 amino acids. In germline, CDR1 is MNHEY, CDR2 SMNVEV (reference sequence). CDR3 loop: CASSLSTGTGLSEQYF. The CDR3, as DNA: TGTGCCAGCAGTTTATCTACCGGGACAGGTCTTTCCGAGCAGTACTTC.

This clone has a single count. This CDR3 reads CASKAGGLNEQFF. In DNA, the CDR3 is TGCGCCAGCAAAGCGGGAGGGCTCAATGAGCAGTTCTTC. V usage is TRBV4-1 and J usage is TRBJ2-1; 10 nucleotides agree with TRBD2. With 7 bases clipped from V and 6 bases from J, the junction kept 3 bases outside the gene matches. Germline V gene data show CDR1 as MGHRA and CDR2 as YSYEKL. This CDR3 spans 13 amino acids.

The V gene is TRBV27, the J gene TRBJ1-5, with D maybe TRBD1 (6 bases). V shed 8 bases and J shed 2 bases, with 13 bases lying between them. Germline V CDR1 and CDR2: MNHEY, SMNVEV (reference sequence). The CDR3 is 14 residues long. CDR3 region: CASGEGGGNQPQHF. The CDR3 DNA reads as TGTGCCAGCGGGGAGGGGGGGGGCAATCAGCCCCAGCATTTT.

The rearrangement joins TRBV29-1 to TRBJ2-1; 7 bases agree with TRBD2. The germline V gene encodes CDR1 SQVTM and CDR2 ANQGSEA. V lost 3 bases to trimming and J lost 9 bases; unmatched junction nucleotides: 17. This CDR3 contains 16 residues. CDR3: CSVEILLAAGLGEQFF. The CDR3 region has the DNA TGCAGCGTTGAGATACTCCTAGCGGCCGGTTTGGGTGAGCAGTTCTTC.

This sequence joins TRBV2 and TRBJ1-3; D unresolved. This CDR3 region has 15 residues. V dropped 5 bases and J dropped 2 bases, with 13 bases sitting between them. Germline assignment: CDR1 SNHLY and CDR2 FYNNEI. Written as DNA, the CDR3 is TGTGCCAGCAGTCTTTCCCAGTTCGCTGGAAACACCATATATTTT. Translating it yields CASSLSQFAGNTIYF. Full variable domain (remainder filled in from reference TRBV2 and TRBJ1-3): EPEVTQTPSHQVTQMGQEVILRCVPISNHLYFYWYRQILGQKVEFLVSFYNNEISEKSEIFDDQFSVERPDGSNFTLKIRSTKLEDSAMYFCASSLSQFAGNTIYFGEGSWLTVV.

This chain connects TRBV11-2 to TRBJ2-5, with TRBD1 matching 8 bases. The DNA matches TRBJ2-7 better at its end, which makes the J call doubtful. CDR1 and CDR2 (germline): SGHAT, FQNNGV. The CDR3 contains 15 residues. The CDR3 spells CASSLSTGGWGEQYF. The CDR3, as DNA: TGTGCCAGCAGCTTAAGTACAGGGGGATGGGGCGAGCAGTACTTC.

This chain connects TRBV7-3 to TRBJ2-2; TRBD2 agrees at 12 bases. Trimming at V came to 2 bases and at J to 3 bases, leaving 10 bases not matched to a gene. The CDR3 contains 19 residues. CDR1 SGHTA and CDR2 FQGTGA come from the germline V gene. The chain's CDR3 is CASSLVLAGGPFDTGELFF. CDR3 sequence (DNA): TGTGCCAGCAGCTTAGTTCTAGCGGGAGGGCCTTTTGACACCGGGGAGCTGTTTTTT. The whole variable domain, filled in from reference TRBV7-3 and TRBJ2-2, reads GAGVSQTPSNKVTEKGKYVELRCDPISGHTALYWYRQSLGQGPEFLIYFQGTGAADDSGLPNDRFFAVRPEGSVSTLKIQRTERGDSAVYLCASSLVLAGGPFDTGELFFGEGSRLTVL.

The chain combines TRBV19 with TRBJ2-3; 10 nucleotides align to TRBD2. V shed 9 bases and J 1 base; nucleotides not matched to a gene: 13. CDR1 is LNHDA and CDR2 is SQIVND in the germline V gene (reference sequence). The CDR3 totals 17 residues. CDR3 sequence: CASAPASGSGGTDTQYF. The DNA for the CDR3 is TGTGCCAGCGCTCCGGCTAGCGGGAGTGGAGGCACAGATACGCAGTATTTT.

This clone was recorded once. The V and J genes are TRBV5-1 and TRBJ2-2; D may be TRBD1 or TRBD2 (5 bases each). V shed 0 bases and J shed 7 bases, with 10 bases lying between them. CDR1 and CDR2 from the germline V gene are SGHRS and YFSETQ. This CDR3 has 14 residues. DNA of the CDR3: TGCGCCAGCAGCTTGGGAGGGGATGACGGGGAGCTGTTTTTT. Its protein is CASSLGGDDGELFF.

This clone showed up just once. The chain uses TRBV5-4 and TRBJ1-1, with no clear D. V lost 0 bases and J lost 10, with 10 bases in between. CDR1 and CDR2 (germline): SGHNT, YYREEE (reference sequence). This CDR3 comprises 12 residues. CDR3 DNA sequence: TGTGCCAGCAGCTTGGGTGGATCCGGAGCTTTCTTT. This sequence encodes CASSLGGSGAFF. Using reference TRBV5-4 and TRBJ1-1 for the parts outside the CDR3, the full variable domain is ETGVTQSPTHLIKTRGQQVTLRCSSQSGHNTVSWYQQALGQGPQFIFQYYREEENGRGNFPPRFSGLQFPNYSSELNVNALELDDSALYLCASSLGGSGAFFGQGTRLTVV.

The chain uses TRBV19 and TRBJ1-4; a weak D match, TRBD1 (5 bases). With 2 bases removed from V and 0 bases from J, the gap between germline ends came to 10 bases. Germline V gene lookup returns CDR1 LNHDA and CDR2 SQIVND (reference sequence). The CDR3 loop spans 16 amino acids. The CDR3 loop reads CASSIYRGATNEKLFF. The CDR3, as DNA: TGTGCCAGTAGTATATATAGGGGCGCAACTAATGAAAAACTGTTTTTT.

This clone appeared a single time. This sequence joins TRBV5-6 and TRBJ1-2; D may be TRBD1 (5 bases). Germline V gives CDR1 SGHDT, CDR2 YYEEEE. The V end lost 4 bases, the J end lost 0 bases, and 16 bases lay between the germline ends. This CDR3 comprises 16 residues. The CDR3 DNA reads as TGTGCCAGCAGCCCCGAAGTGACAGTTACTAACTATGGCTACACCTTC. It yields the protein CASSPEVTVTNYGYTF.

V is TRBV7-7 and J is TRBJ2-1; 8 nucleotides align to TRBD2. After removal of 4 bases from V and 8 bases from J, the junction contained 10 bases not matched to a gene. CDR1 and CDR2 (germline): SSHAT, FNYEAQ (reference sequence). The CDR3 is 15 amino acids. CDR3 protein: CASSSAPGLDHEQFF. The CDR3 DNA is TGTGCCAGCAGCTCGGCCCCGGGACTAGACCATGAGCAGTTCTTC. The variable domain in full, with the rest retrieved from reference TRBV7-7 and TRBJ2-1, is GAGVSQSPRYKVTKRGQDVTLRCDPISSHATLYWYQQALGQGPEFLTYFNYEAQPDKSGLPSDRFSAERPEGSISTLTIQRTEQRDSAMYRCASSSAPGLDHEQFFGPGTRLTVL.

This rearrangement joins TRBV9 to TRBJ2-7; D tentatively reads TRBD1 or TRBD2 (6 bases each). Germline CDR1 and CDR2: SGDLS and YYNGEE. Trimming removed 3 bases from V and 0 bases from J, with 13 bases in between. CDR3 length: 15 amino acids. CDR3 sequence (DNA): TGTGCCAGCAGCGAGGGGGACTCGAGCTCCTACGAGCAGTACTTC. It yields the protein CASSEGDSSSYEQYF.

This clone showed up just once. The chain carries TRBV30 and TRBJ2-3; D ambiguous. There are 13 residues in the CDR3. The germline V gene has CDR1 GTSNPN and CDR2 SVGIG (reference sequence). Trimming removed 0 bases from V and 6 bases from J, with 10 bases in between. The CDR3 bases are TGTGCCTGGAGTGTTTTGGGGTTGGATACGCAGTATTTT. Its protein is CAWSVLGLDTQYF.

This chain connects TRBV27 to TRBJ1-2; D is unclear. CDR3 length: 15 amino acids. V was pared by 4 bases and J by 3 bases, with 15 bases between. In germline, CDR1 is MNHEY, CDR2 SMNVEV (reference sequence). The CDR3 sequence is CASSSNRGPDYGYTF. For the CDR3, the DNA is TGTGCCAGCAGTTCCAACCGCGGACCGGACTATGGCTACACCTTC.

The V gene is TRBV19, the J gene TRBJ2-7; the D is unclear. The CDR3 length is 13 residues. The V end was cut by 5 bases, the J end by 2 bases, with 10 bases between. Germline V gene lookup returns CDR1 LNHDA and CDR2 SQIVND (reference sequence). The CDR3 sequence: CASSSTSPYEQYF. CDR3 coding DNA: TGTGCCAGTAGTTCGACCTCTCCCTACGAGCAGTACTTC.